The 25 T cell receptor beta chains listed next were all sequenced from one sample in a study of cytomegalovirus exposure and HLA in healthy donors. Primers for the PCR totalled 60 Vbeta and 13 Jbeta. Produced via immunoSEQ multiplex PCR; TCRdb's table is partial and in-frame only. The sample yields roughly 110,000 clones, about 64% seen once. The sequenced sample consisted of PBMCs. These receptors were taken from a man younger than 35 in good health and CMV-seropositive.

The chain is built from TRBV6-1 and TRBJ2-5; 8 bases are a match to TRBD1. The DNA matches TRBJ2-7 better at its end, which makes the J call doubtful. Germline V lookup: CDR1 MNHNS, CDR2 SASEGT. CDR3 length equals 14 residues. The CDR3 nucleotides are TGTGCCAGCAGCGACCCGACAGGGGCAAACGAGCAGTACTTC. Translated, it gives CASSDPTGANEQYF.

CDR3 DNA: TGTGCCAGCAGTTTGACAGGGGGTTCCTACTCTGGAAACACCATATATTTT. Protein product: CASSLTGGSYSGNTIYF. J is TRBJ1-3 and V is TRBV27; 9 bases map to TRBD1. V dropped 3 bases and J dropped 0; count of bases not matched to a gene: 6. CDR3 size: 17 residues. Per the germline V gene, CDR1 is MNHEY and CDR2 is SMNVEV (reference sequence).

The CDR3 sequence is CASSPYSANYGYTF. The CDR3 DNA is TGTGCCAGCAGTCCGTATTCAGCTAACTATGGCTACACCTTC. The chain links TRBV27 to TRBJ1-2; D is unclear. Trimming stripped 5 bases from V and 0 bases from J, with 10 bases between. The CDR3 extends over 14 amino acids. Looked up from germline, CDR1 is MNHEY and CDR2 is SMNVEV (reference sequence).

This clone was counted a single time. Here the CDR3 DNA reads TGCGCCAGCAGTTCCTTTTACGAGCAGTACTTC. This translates into CASSSFYEQYF. The rearrangement links TRBV23-1 to TRBJ2-7, with D hard to call. TRBV23-1 is flagged as an ORF with uncertain function. V lost 5 bases and J 4 bases, leaving 6 bases between the germline ends. The CDR3 spans 11 residues.

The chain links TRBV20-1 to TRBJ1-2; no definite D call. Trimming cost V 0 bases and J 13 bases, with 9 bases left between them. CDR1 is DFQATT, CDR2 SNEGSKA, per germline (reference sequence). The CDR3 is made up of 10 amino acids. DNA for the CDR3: TGCAGTGCTAGAGATTTAGAAAGCACCTTC. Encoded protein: CSARDLESTF.

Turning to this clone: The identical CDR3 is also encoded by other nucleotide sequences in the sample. The DNA of the CDR3 is TGCGCCAGCAGCTTGGGGACAGCAGAAGAGACCCAGTACTTC. Its translation is CASSLGTAEETQYF. This rearrangement joins TRBV5-1 to TRBJ2-5, with TRBD1 as a possible D gene (6 bases). This CDR3 spans 14 amino acids. Trimming cost V 0 bases and J 3 bases, with 9 bases left between them. Germline V gene data show CDR1 as SGHRS and CDR2 as YFSETQ.

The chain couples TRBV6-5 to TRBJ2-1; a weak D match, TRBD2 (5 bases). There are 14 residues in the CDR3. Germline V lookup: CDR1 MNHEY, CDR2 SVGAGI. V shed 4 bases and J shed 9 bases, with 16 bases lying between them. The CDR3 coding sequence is TGTGCCAGCAGTTCCCAGCCCGCCCGGGGTGAGCAGTTCTTC. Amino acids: CASSSQPARGEQFF.

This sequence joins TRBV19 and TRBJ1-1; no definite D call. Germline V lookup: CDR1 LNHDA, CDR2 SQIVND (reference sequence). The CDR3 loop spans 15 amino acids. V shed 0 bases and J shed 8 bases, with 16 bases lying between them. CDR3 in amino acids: CASSIDIGVGPEAFF. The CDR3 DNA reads TGTGCCAGTAGTATAGACATTGGTGTCGGTCCAGAAGCTTTCTTT.

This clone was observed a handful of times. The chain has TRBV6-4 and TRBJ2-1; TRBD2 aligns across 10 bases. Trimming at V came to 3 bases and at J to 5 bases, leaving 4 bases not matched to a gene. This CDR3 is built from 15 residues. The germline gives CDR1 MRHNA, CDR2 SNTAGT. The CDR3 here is CASSEASGGNNEQFF. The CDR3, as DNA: TGTGCCAGCAGTGAGGCTAGCGGGGGAAACAATGAGCAGTTCTTC.

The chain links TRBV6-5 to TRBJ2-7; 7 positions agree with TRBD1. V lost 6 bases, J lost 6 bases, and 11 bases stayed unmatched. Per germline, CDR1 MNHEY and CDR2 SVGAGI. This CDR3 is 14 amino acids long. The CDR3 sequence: CASSLKYRGSEQYF. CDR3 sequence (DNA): TGTGCCAGCAGCCTTAAATACAGGGGTAGCGAGCAGTACTTC.

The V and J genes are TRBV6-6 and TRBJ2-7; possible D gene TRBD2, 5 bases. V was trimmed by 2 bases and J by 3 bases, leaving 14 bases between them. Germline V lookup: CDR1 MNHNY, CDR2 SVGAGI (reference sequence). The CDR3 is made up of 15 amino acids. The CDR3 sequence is CASSYVGEGDYEQYF. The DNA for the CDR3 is TGTGCCAGCAGTTACGTGGGAGAGGGTGACTACGAGCAGTACTTC.

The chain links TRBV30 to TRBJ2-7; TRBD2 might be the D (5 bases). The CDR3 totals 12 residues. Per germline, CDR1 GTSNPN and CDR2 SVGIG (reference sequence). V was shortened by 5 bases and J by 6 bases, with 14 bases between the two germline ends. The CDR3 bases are TGTGCCTGGGGAGTGCAGAGGGTCGAGCAGTACTTC. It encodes CAWGVQRVEQYF.

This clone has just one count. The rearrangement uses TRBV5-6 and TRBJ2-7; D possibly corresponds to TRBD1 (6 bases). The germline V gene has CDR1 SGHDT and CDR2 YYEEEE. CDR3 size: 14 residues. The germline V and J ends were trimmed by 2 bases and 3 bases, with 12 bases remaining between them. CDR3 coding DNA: TGTGCCAGCAGCTTCTGGGACATAAACTACGAGCAGTACTTC. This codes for CASSFWDINYEQYF.

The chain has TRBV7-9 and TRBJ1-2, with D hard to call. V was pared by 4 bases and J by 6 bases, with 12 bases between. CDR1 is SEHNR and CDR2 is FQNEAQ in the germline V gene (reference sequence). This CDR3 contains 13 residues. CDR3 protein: CASSSTAVDGYTF. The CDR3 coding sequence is TGTGCCAGCAGCTCAACAGCGGTGGATGGCTACACCTTC.

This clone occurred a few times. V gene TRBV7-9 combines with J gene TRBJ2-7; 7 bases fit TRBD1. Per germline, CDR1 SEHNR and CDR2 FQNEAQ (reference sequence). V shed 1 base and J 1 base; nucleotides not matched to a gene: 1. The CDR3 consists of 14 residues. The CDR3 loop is CASSLDRGSYEQYF. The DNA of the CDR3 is TGTGCCAGCAGCTTAGACAGGGGTTCCTACGAGCAGTACTTC.

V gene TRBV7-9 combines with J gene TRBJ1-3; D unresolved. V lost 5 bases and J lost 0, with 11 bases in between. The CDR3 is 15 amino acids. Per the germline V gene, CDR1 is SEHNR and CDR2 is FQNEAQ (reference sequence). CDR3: CASSPTGSSGNTIYF. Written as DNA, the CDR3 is TGTGCCAGCAGCCCGACCGGGAGCTCTGGAAACACCATATATTTT.

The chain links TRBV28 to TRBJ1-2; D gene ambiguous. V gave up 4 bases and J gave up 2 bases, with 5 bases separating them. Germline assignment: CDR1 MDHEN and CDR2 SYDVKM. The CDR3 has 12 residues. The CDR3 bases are TGTGCCAGCAGTTCGGTCAACTATGGCTACACCTTC. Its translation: CASSSVNYGYTF.

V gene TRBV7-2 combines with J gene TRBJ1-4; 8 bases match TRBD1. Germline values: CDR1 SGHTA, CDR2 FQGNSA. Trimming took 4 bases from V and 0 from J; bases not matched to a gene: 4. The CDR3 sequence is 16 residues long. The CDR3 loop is CASSSGQAPTNEKLFF. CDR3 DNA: TGTGCCAGCAGCTCGGGACAGGCACCAACTAATGAAAAACTGTTTTTT.

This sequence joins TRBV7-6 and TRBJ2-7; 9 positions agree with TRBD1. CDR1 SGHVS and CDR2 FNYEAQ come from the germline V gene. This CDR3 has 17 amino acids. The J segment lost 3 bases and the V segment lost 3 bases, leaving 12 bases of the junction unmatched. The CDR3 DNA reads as TGTGCCAGCAGCTTGGGACCGCAAAAGGGACAGGGCTACGAGCAGTACTTC. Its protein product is CASSLGPQKGQGYEQYF.

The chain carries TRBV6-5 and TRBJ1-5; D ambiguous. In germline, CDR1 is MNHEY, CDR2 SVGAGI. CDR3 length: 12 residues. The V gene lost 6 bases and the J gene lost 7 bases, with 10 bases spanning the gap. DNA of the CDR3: TGTGCCAGCAGCCAGGACTGGCAGCCCCAGCATTTT. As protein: CASSQDWQPQHF.

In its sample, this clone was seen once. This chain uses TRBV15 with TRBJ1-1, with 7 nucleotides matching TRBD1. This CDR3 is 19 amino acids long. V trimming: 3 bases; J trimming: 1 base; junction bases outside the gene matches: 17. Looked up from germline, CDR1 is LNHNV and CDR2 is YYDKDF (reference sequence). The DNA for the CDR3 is TGTGCCACCAGCAGCGCCAAAACCCCGGGACAGTGGAGGAACACTGAAGCTTTCTTT. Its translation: CATSSAKTPGQWRNTEAFF. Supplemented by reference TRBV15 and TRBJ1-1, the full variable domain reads DAMVIQNPRYQVTQFGKPVTLSCSQTLNHNVMYWYQQKSSQAPKLLFHYYDKDFNNEADTPDNFQSRRPNTSFCFLDIRSPGLGDTAMYLCATSSAKTPGQWRNTEAFFGQGTRLTVV.

The CDR3, as DNA: TGCGCCAGCAGCCAAGGACTAGGCACCGAGACCCAGTACTTC. Protein: CASSQGLGTETQYF. The chain recombines TRBV4-1 with TRBJ2-5, with D possibly TRBD2 on 6 matching bases. Germline V gene sequence: CDR1 MGHRA, CDR2 YSYEKL. V was trimmed by 1 base and J by 5 bases, leaving 11 bases between them. The CDR3 runs to 14 residues.

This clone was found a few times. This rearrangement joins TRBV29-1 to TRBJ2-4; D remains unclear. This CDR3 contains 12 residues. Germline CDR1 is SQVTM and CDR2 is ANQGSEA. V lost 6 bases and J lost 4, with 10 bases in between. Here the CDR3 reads CSVMTRKNIQYF. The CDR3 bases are TGCAGCGTGATGACACGTAAAAACATTCAGTACTTC. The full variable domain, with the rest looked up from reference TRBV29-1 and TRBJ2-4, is SAVISQKPSRDICQRGTSLTIQCQVDSQVTMMFWYRQQPGQSLTLIATANQGSEATYESGFVIDKFPISRPNLTFSTLTVSNMSPEDSSIYLCSVMTRKNIQYFGAGTRLSVL.

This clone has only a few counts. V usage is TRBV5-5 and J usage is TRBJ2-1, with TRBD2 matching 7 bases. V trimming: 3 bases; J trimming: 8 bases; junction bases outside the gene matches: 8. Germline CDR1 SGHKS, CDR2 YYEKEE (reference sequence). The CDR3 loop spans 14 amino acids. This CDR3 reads CASSSRGVSDEQFF. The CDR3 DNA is TGTGCCAGCAGCTCCCGGGGGGTCTCGGATGAGCAGTTCTTC.

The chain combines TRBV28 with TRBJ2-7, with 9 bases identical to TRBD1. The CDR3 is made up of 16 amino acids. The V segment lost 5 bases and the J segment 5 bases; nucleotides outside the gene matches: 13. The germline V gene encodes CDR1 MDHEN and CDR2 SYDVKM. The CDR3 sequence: CASSQNHGQGINEQYV. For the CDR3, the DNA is TGTGCCAGCAGTCAGAACCACGGACAGGGGATCAACGAGCAGTACGTC.